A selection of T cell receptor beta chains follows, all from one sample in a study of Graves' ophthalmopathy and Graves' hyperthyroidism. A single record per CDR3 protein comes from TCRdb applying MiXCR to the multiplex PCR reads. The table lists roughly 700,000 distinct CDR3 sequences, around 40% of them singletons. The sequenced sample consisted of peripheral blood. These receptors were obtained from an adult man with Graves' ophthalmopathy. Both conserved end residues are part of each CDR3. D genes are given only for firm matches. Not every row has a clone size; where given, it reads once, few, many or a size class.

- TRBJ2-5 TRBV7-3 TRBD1 TGTGCCAGCAGCTCCCGGGACAGGCCGGAGACCCAGTACTTC CASSSRDRPETQYF
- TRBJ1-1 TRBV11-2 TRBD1 TGCGCCAGCAGCCGGAGACTGGGACAGGTGAACACTGAAGCTTTCTTT CASSRRLGQVNTEAFF
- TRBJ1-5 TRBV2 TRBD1 TGTGCCAGCAGTCCTCGGACAGGGGATCAGACCCAGCATTTT CASSPRTGDQTQHF
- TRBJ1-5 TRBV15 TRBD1 TGTGCCACCAGCATAAACCTGGGACAGGGCGGCAATCAGCCCCAGCATTTT CATSINLGQGGNQPQHF
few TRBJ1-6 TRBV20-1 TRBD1 TGCAGTGCTAGAGATGAAGGGGGCCGTTCACCCCTCCACTTT CSARDEGGRSPLHF
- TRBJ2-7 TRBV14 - TGTGCCAGCAGCCAAGACAGGCGAAGGCAGTACTTC CASSQDRRRQYF
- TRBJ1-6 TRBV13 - TGTGCCAGCAGCGACTCGGGACGGAGCTCCTATAGTTCACCCCTCCACTTT CASSDSGRSSYSSPLHF
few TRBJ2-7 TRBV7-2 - TGTGCCAGCAGTTGGCCAAGAGGAGGGATCTACGAGCAGTACTTC CASSWPRGGIYEQYF
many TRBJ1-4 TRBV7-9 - TGTGCCAGCAGCCCCGAAGGGGATCGAGAAAAACTGTTTTTT CASSPEGDREKLFF
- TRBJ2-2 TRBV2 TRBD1 TGTGCCAGCAGTTACGGGCTAGGGGGCGGTGTCACCGGGGAGCTGTTTTTT CASSYGLGGGVTGELFF
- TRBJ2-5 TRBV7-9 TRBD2 TGTGCCAGCAGCATCGGGGGAGCGGGAAACCAAGAGACCCAGTACTTC CASSIGGAGNQETQYF
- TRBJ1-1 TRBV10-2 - TGCGCCAGCGTCGCGGCGGTGAACACTGAAGCTTTCTTT CASVAAVNTEAFF
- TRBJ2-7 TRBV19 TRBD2 TGTGCCAGTAGTATCCCTAGCGGGCGTCCCTACGAGCAGTACTTC CASSIPSGRPYEQYF
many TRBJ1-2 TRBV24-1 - TGTGCCACCAGTGGTTCTGGGGCAGGCGAGAACTATGGCTACACCTTC CATSGSGAGENYGYTF
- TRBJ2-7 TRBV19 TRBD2 TGTGCCAGTAGCCATCCCGGGACTAGCGGGAGAATTAAGCAGTACTTC CASSHPGTSGRIKQYF
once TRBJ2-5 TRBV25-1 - TGTGCCAGCAGTGATAGTGCCGGGACAAACCAAGAGACCCAGTACTTC CASSDSAGTNQETQYF
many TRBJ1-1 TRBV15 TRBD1 TGTGCCACCAGCAGGACGACAGGGAAAGCTTTCTTT CATSRTTGKAFF
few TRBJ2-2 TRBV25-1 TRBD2 TGTGCCAGCAGCTTAGTCGTCCGGCTAGCGGGGAACACCGGGGAGCTGTTTTTT CASSLVVRLAGNTGELFF